The next 29 T cell receptor beta chains were all read from a single sample in a study of T cells after somatic rescue of genetic block. Assay: immunoSEQ multiplex PCR; the TCRdb copy retains only in-frame clones and omits some. The sample consists of tens of thousands of clones, 85% to 95% of them appearing once. The source material was peripheral blood mononuclear cells (PBMCs). These receptors were taken from a man in his forties or fifties.

This rearrangement joins TRBV18 to TRBJ1-5; no clear D gene. Trimming took off 3 bases at V and 1 base at J, with 4 bases between the two ends. CDR3 length: 13 amino acids. Germline V gene sequence: CDR1 KGHSH, CDR2 LQKENI. Here the CDR3 DNA reads TGTGCCAGCTCACCTTCGAGCAATCAGCCCCAGCATTTT. Its translation: CASSPSSNQPQHF.

The chain has TRBV7-2 and TRBJ2-5, with 7 nucleotides matching TRBD2. The CDR3 is 14 amino acids. Unmatched junction bases numbered 7, after V lost 5 bases and J lost 4 bases. In germline, CDR1 is SGHTA, CDR2 FQGNSA. The DNA for the CDR3 is TGTGCCAGCAGCGCCCAGCGGGATCTAGAGACCCAGTACTTC. This gives the protein CASSAQRDLETQYF.

The chain has TRBV28 and TRBJ2-2; 10 bases are a match to TRBD1. Per the germline V gene, CDR1 is MDHEN and CDR2 is SYDVKM. The CDR3 covers 16 residues. V was pared by 6 bases and J by 8 bases, with 12 bases of the junction left unmatched. In nucleotides, the CDR3 is TGTGCCAGCAGATCTACCGGGACAGGGGAAGAGGGGGAGCTGTTTTTT. Residues: CASRSTGTGEEGELFF.

V gene TRBV19 combines with J gene TRBJ2-1, with TRBD2 matching over 7 bases. CDR3 length: 15 amino acids. The V gene's germline CDR1 is LNHDA and CDR2 SQIVND (reference sequence). V was pared by 6 bases and J by 5 bases, with 10 bases of the junction left unmatched. The CDR3 nucleotides are TGTGCCAGTAGATCCCGGGACTATTCAAACAATGAGCAGTTCTTC. It translates to CASRSRDYSNNEQFF.

The chain combines TRBV7-9 with TRBJ1-3; perhaps TRBD1 as D (6 bases). Germline V gene lookup returns CDR1 SEHNR and CDR2 FQNEAQ (reference sequence). V gave up 5 bases and J gave up 6 bases, with 14 bases separating them. The CDR3 is made up of 14 amino acids. CDR3 sequence: CASSPRTAENTIYF. In DNA form, the CDR3 reads TGTGCCAGCAGCCCACGGACAGCTGAAAACACCATATATTTT.

The chain couples TRBV7-2 to TRBJ2-5, with 10 bases fitting TRBD1. The CDR3 contains 16 residues. Germline assignment: CDR1 SGHTA and CDR2 FQGNSA. V gave up 5 bases and J gave up 0 bases; unmatched junction bases: 6. CDR3 loop: CASSTDRGRYQETQYF. The CDR3 bases are TGTGCCAGCAGCACGGACAGGGGGAGGTACCAAGAGACCCAGTACTTC.

The chain links TRBV29-1 to TRBJ2-5; tentative D call: TRBD2 (5 bases). The CDR3 runs to 12 residues. Trimming cost V 7 bases and J 4 bases, with 13 bases left between them. Per the germline V gene, CDR1 is SQVTM and CDR2 is ANQGSEA. The CDR3 DNA follows: TGCAGCGCGGCCCGGGATAGAGAGACCCAGTACTTC. Protein product: CSAARDRETQYF.

The chain links TRBV27 to TRBJ2-7; TRBD1 matches 7 bases. Trimming at V came to 5 bases and at J to 5 bases, leaving 9 bases not matched to a gene. There are 14 residues in the CDR3. Looked up from germline, CDR1 is MNHEY and CDR2 is SMNVEV (reference sequence). The CDR3 sequence: CASSGTDRFHEQYF. CDR3 DNA: TGTGCCAGCAGTGGGACAGATAGGTTCCACGAGCAGTACTTC.

In this sample, this clone turned up once. The chain recombines TRBV27 with TRBJ2-5; tentatively, D is TRBD2 (6 bases). V shed 11 bases and J shed 5 bases, with 18 bases lying between them. Germline CDR1 and CDR2: MNHEY and SMNVEV (reference sequence). The CDR3 is 13 amino acids. The CDR3 spells CAVSGDRGETQYF. CDR3 DNA sequence: TGTGCCGTGTCGGGAGACAGAGGGGAGACCCAGTACTTC.

This clone was found a few times. V gene TRBV4-1 combines with J gene TRBJ1-1; D uncertain. V lost 3 bases to trimming and J lost 1 base, with 12 bases between them. This CDR3 is built from 15 residues. The germline CDR1 and CDR2 sequences are MGHRA and YSYEKL. The CDR3 protein is CASSQSALGNTEAFF. The CDR3 DNA reads as TGCGCCAGCAGCCAGTCCGCGCTGGGGAACACTGAAGCTTTCTTT.

This clone occurred a few times. The rearrangement joins TRBV30 to TRBJ1-6; a weak D match, TRBD1 (5 bases). CDR3 size: 14 residues. V lost 4 bases, J lost 9 bases, and 16 bases lay in between. CDR1 and CDR2 from the germline V gene are GTSNPN and SVGIG (reference sequence). The CDR3 spells CAWTFGQSISPLHF. The CDR3 DNA is TGTGCCTGGACGTTCGGACAATCTATTTCACCCCTCCACTTT. The whole variable domain, filled in from reference TRBV30 and TRBJ1-6, reads SQTIHQWPATLVQPVGSPLSLECTVEGTSNPNLYWYRQAAGRGLQLLFYSVGIGQISSEVPQNLSASRPQDRQFILSSKKLLLSDSGFYLCAWTFGQSISPLHFGNGTRLTVT.

The genes are TRBV7-6 and TRBJ2-7; 10 nucleotides align to TRBD1. J gave up 0 bases and V 5 bases, and 1 base lay outside the gene matches. Germline CDR1 and CDR2: SGHVS and FNYEAQ. The CDR3 runs 14 residues. The CDR3 loop is CASSRDRGSYEQYF. The CDR3 nucleotides read TGTGCCAGCAGCAGGGACAGGGGCTCCTACGAGCAGTACTTC.

This rearrangement joins TRBV5-1 to TRBJ1-5, with a weak D call TRBD1 (5 bases). This CDR3 comprises 15 residues. Looked up from germline, CDR1 is SGHRS and CDR2 is YFSETQ. Trimming took 4 bases from V and 0 from J, leaving 11 bases between them. The CDR3 loop is CASSLGTASNQPQHF. CDR3 DNA: TGCGCCAGCAGCCTAGGGACGGCTAGCAATCAGCCCCAGCATTTT.

The V call is TRBV7-9, the J call TRBJ2-3; D unresolved. The V gene lost 1 base and the J gene lost 0 bases, with 14 bases spanning the gap. Germline V gene data show CDR1 as SEHNR and CDR2 as FQNEAQ (reference sequence). This CDR3 is 17 amino acids long. DNA for the CDR3: TGTGCCAGCAGCTTAGTGGCCGCTAGATCTAGCACAGATACGCAGTATTTT. Protein sequence: CASSLVAARSSTDTQYF.

This clone was seen a single time. The rearrangement links TRBV5-1 to TRBJ1-2, with 7 bases fitting TRBD1. CDR1 is SGHRS and CDR2 is YFSETQ in the germline V gene. The CDR3 runs to 16 residues. The trim removed 2 bases at V and 1 base at J, leaving 8 bases unmatched. CDR3 DNA: TGCGCCAGCAGCTTTCTACAGGGGTCCTATAACTATGGCTACACCTTC. It is translated as CASSFLQGSYNYGYTF.

The rearrangement uses TRBV5-5 and TRBJ2-7; 11 nucleotides line up with TRBD1. The CDR3 spans 15 residues. The J segment lost 5 bases and the V segment lost 4 bases, leaving 8 bases of the junction unmatched. CDR1 SGHKS and CDR2 YYEKEE come from the germline V gene (reference sequence). CDR3 sequence reads: CASSIPGQGVHEQYF. In DNA form, the CDR3 reads TGTGCCAGCAGCATTCCGGGACAGGGGGTCCACGAGCAGTACTTC.

The chain couples TRBV6-5 to TRBJ2-3, with D unclear. Germline CDR1 and CDR2: MNHEY and SVGAGI. This CDR3 comprises 12 residues. Trimming removed 6 bases from V and 6 bases from J, with 10 bases in between. For the CDR3, the DNA is TGTGCCAGCAGCCCAGGCTGGGATACGCAGTATTTT. Translation: CASSPGWDTQYF.

V is TRBV25-1 and J is TRBJ1-2; tentatively, D is TRBD1 (6 bases). CDR1 is MGHDK, CDR2 SYGVNS, per germline. With 3 bases removed from V and 3 bases from J, the gap between germline ends came to 11 bases. CDR3 length: 14 amino acids. The CDR3 bases are TGTGCCAGCAGTGACGCAGGGGCAGACTATGGCTACACCTTC. Its protein is CASSDAGADYGYTF.

A note on this clone: Relative to the germline gene, one junction end is altered; a read error may explain this. The chain recombines TRBV5-1 with TRBJ2-1; TRBD2 matches 10 bases. CDR3 length: 17 residues. Germline CDR1 SGHRS, CDR2 YFSETQ. Here the CDR3 DNA reads TGCGCCAGCAGCACAGGGACACTAGCGGGGCCCTACAGTGAGCAGTTCTTC. It codes for CASSTGTLAGPYSEQFF.

This clone has only a few counts. The chain is built from TRBV5-1 and TRBJ2-1; 13 bases match TRBD2. Trimming cost V 3 bases and J 4 bases; bases outside gene matches: 1. This CDR3 region has 15 residues. Germline V CDR1 and CDR2: SGHRS, YFSETQ. The CDR3 sequence is CASSSLAGGYNEQFF. CDR3 in DNA: TGCGCCAGCAGCTCACTAGCGGGAGGGTACAATGAGCAGTTCTTC.

This chain links TRBV6-1 with TRBJ1-6; TRBD1 might be the D (6 bases). The length of the CDR3 is 13 residues. Germline V CDR1 and CDR2: MNHNS, SASEGT. V shed 2 bases and J shed 10 bases, with 9 bases lying between them. CDR3 DNA sequence: TGTGCCAGCAGTGAACAGGGGAACTCACCCCTCCACTTT. Encoded protein: CASSEQGNSPLHF.

The chain joins TRBV15 to TRBJ2-2; 13 nucleotides line up with TRBD2. CDR3 length: 18 residues. Per the germline V gene, CDR1 is LNHNV and CDR2 is YYDKDF (reference sequence). Germline trimming cut 1 base from V and 5 bases from J; bases unmatched to any gene: 7. The CDR3 bases are TGTGCCACCAGCAGAGCCCCACTAGCGGGAGGGCCTACCGGGGAGCTGTTTTTT. It is translated as CATSRAPLAGGPTGELFF. The complete variable domain, with remaining parts taken from reference TRBV15 and TRBJ2-2, reads DAMVIQNPRYQVTQFGKPVTLSCSQTLNHNVMYWYQQKSSQAPKLLFHYYDKDFNNEADTPDNFQSRRPNTSFCFLDIRSPGLGDTAMYLCATSRAPLAGGPTGELFFGEGSRLTVL.

The chain has TRBV7-6 and TRBJ1-2; no clear D. V was pared by 2 bases and J by 1 base, with 5 bases between. The CDR3 runs 13 residues. Germline V gene data show CDR1 as SGHVS and CDR2 as FNYEAQ. The CDR3 sequence is CASSLNSNYGYTF. In DNA form, the CDR3 reads TGTGCCAGCAGCTTAAACAGTAACTATGGCTACACCTTC.

This rearrangement joins TRBV7-8 to TRBJ2-1; 8 nucleotides agree with TRBD1. In germline, CDR1 is SGHVS, CDR2 FQNEAQ. After removal of 0 bases from V and 6 bases from J, the junction contained 4 bases not matched to a gene. The CDR3 length is 15 residues. The chain's CDR3 is CASSLARTGRNEQFF. The CDR3 DNA reads TGTGCCAGCAGCTTAGCCCGGACAGGGCGCAATGAGCAGTTCTTC.

This sequence joins TRBV6-5 and TRBJ2-7, with 9 bases that match TRBD1. Germline V gene data show CDR1 as MNHEY and CDR2 as SVGAGI. The CDR3 runs 15 residues. Trimming removed 6 bases from V and 0 bases from J; junction bases left unmatched: 6. CDR3: CASSRGDRASYEQYF. CDR3 sequence (DNA): TGTGCCAGCAGCCGGGGGGACAGGGCCTCCTACGAGCAGTACTTC.

The chain recombines TRBV7-6 with TRBJ2-7; 7 bases agree with TRBD1. The CDR3 is 13 amino acids. Per germline, CDR1 SGHVS and CDR2 FNYEAQ. V shed 5 bases, J shed 2 bases, and the junction held 3 bases outside the gene matches. CDR3 in DNA: TGTGCCAGCAGCCTACAGGGGACCTACGAGCAGTACTTC. This translates into CASSLQGTYEQYF.

The V and J genes are TRBV11-2 and TRBJ2-5; no reliable D call. V was trimmed by 5 bases and J by 3 bases, leaving 10 bases between them. This CDR3 comprises 13 residues. Germline CDR1 is SGHAT and CDR2 is FQNNGV. In nucleotides, the CDR3 is TGTGCCAGCAGCCTCGGAGAAAAAGAGACCCAGTACTTC. Its protein is CASSLGEKETQYF.

Remarks on this clone: This likely comes from a read error, as the CDR3 has no conserved phenylalanine or tryptophan at its end. It is unclear where the CDR3 begins or ends on the DNA, so no DNA is shown, and the CDR3 is as TCRdb lists it. The rearrangement joins TRBV12-1 to TRBJ2-7; the table's D call TRBD1 went unverified against the DNA. TRBV12-1 is a known pseudogene. The length of the CDR3 is 8 amino acids, counting both ends. This CDR3 reads CASSFNRL.

The V and J genes are TRBV27 and TRBJ2-3; the D gene is possibly TRBD1 (6 bases). The ends were cut back, 4 bases at V and 2 bases at J, with 22 bases in the middle. Germline V CDR1 and CDR2: MNHEY, SMNVEV (reference sequence). The CDR3 is 18 residues long. CDR3 loop: CASSYTGTLVRPTDTQYF. For the CDR3, the DNA is TGTGCCAGCAGTTACACAGGGACCCTCGTCCGACCCACAGATACGCAGTATTTT.